This TCR beta chain derives from a study of beta chain features in type 1 diabetes listed by TCRdb under 2018. With respect to the entire study: No differences in mean age, gender distribution, total cell number or subset yield were found between patients and healthy donors. The study compared the TCRB repertoires of sorted circulating CD4+ T cell subsets in recently diagnosed type 1 diabetes patients with those in matched healthy donors. Naive and central memory subsets were obtained from all 30 or so donors, but regulatory and stem cell-like memory subsets were isolated from only 8 patients and roughly eight healthy donors. A total of approximately 100,000,000 sorted cells were examined across all samples, and the number of cells per subset was strongly correlated with RNA yield.

Including the terminal cysteine and phenylalanine, the CDR3 comprises 15 residues. The DNA shown is the 45-base CDR3, in frame from base 1. V ends up 4 bases short and J 10 bases short, with an unmatched junction base count of 8. The germline V gene supplies CDR1 SGHDT and CDR2 YYEEEE. A single peripheral blood draw of around 100 mL on average was collected from each donor into heparinised tubes. A BD FACSAria II was used to sort naive, central memory, regulatory and stem cell-like memory CD4+ T cells with a panel that included CD45RO, CCR7, CD25, CD127, CD95 and CD27. Purity was above 95% for every sorted population. PBMCs were isolated immediately by Lymphoprep density gradient centrifugation and stained directly without culture. To minimize batch effects, samples were stained and sorted in pairs, one healthy donor with one patient per experiment. This clone was observed a handful of times. Which antigen it targets is not known. It has no much larger one-base neighbor in the sample; base qualities were not kept.

The paper's findings and limits, for the study overall: Fewer insertions and more nucleotide deletions at VDJ recombination sites were observed in patients with type 1 diabetes, implying thymic rearrangement abnormalities. HLA sub-analyses involved small numbers of individuals, so any influence of HLA type on TCRB rearrangement remained unresolved. In all four CD4+ subsets, TCRB CDR3 length was moderately but significantly shorter in type 1 diabetes patients. PCR might favor shorter templates, but patient and control samples were amplified and corrected together, so any skew would affect both groups equally. Because cDNA rather than genomic DNA was sequenced, highly expressing activated cells could have been over-represented, although no difference in activation and CD3 levels was found between groups. The naive, central memory and regulatory TCRB repertoires appeared to resemble one another more closely among patients than among healthy donors.

The entire amount of isolated RNA was reverse transcribed using the High Capacity cDNA Reverse Transcription Kit, so the sequenced TCRB transcripts were expressed ones. Deep immunoSEQ sequencing was performed on naive, central memory and regulatory T cell samples, with an average of approximately 3.9 million total reads per sample. After sorted cells were lysed in RLT buffer, RNA was extracted with DNase-treated RNeasy Micro or Mini kits, with the choice depending on cell number. Each cell subset was processed separately to prevent cross-contamination, with patient and healthy donor samples processed together. The immunoSEQ multiplex PCR was used to amplify TCRB sequences from cDNA, yielding 87-bp fragments that span the CDR3 region. Amplicons were sequenced on the Illumina HiSeq platform. The authors' analysis ran thus. Synthetic template baselines were used to correct PCR bias computationally, reads within Hamming distance 2 were collapsed, and singletons that could not be merged were discarded. Reads were aligned against IMGT to assign V, D and J genes, CDR3 length and insertions or deletions at six rearrangement sites. Clonotype counts were normalized to sorted cell number within each subset before computing true diversity and Gini coefficients with the tcR R package. Repertoire sharing was quantified using the overlap coefficient calculated on TCRB nucleotide sequences. Out-of-frame TCRB sequences from naive cells were analyzed to stand in for the pre-selection repertoire. TCRdb's version of the immuneACCESS table is confined to in-frame rearrangements and falls short of the full clone set. An unresolved V gene accounts for under half of the shortfall where checked; the remainder is of unknown origin. The V and J calls and clone size are taken from that table; D and trimming were inferred from the DNA. The sample profile shows 250,000 or so clones; approximately 14% of them were found once. About 0.019% of the sample rests with the top ten.

Sequences were obtained from naive CD4+ T cells from blood. The cell subset or site label on this specimen signifies: true naive CD4+ T cells. The TCR was taken from a man aged 25-45 years with type 1 diabetes. The chain is encoded by TRBV5-6 joined to TRBJ1-6; the central 10 bases match TRBD1. The sequence in DNA is TGTGCCAGCAGCCCCGACAGGGGGCAAAGCTCACCCCTCCACTTT. Translated, this gives CASSPDRGQSSPLHF.